The clone carrying this T cell receptor beta chain was counted a single time. The data were obtained in a study of OX40 agonist ivuxolimab in advanced cancers. Profiling relied on immunoSEQ multiplex PCR, and the TCRdb table lists in-frame clones only, not all of them. The sample shows fewer than 80,000 clones, 80% to 90% of them seen only once. Germline CDR1 and CDR2: SGHNT and YYREEE (reference sequence). The CDR3 sequence is 14 residues long. V dropped 2 bases and J dropped 2 bases, with 10 bases sitting between them. The chain has TRBV5-4 and TRBJ1-2; D is undetermined. Sequenced material: CD4+ or CD8+ T cells sorted from blood, taken in a trial of the OX40 agonist ivuxolimab. This receptor was identified in an adult with an advanced solid tumor such as melanoma, head and neck, liver or kidney cancer. DNA for the CDR3: TGTGCCAGCAGCTTTCAGGACCCCAACTATGGCTACACCTTC. Protein sequence: CASSFQDPNYGYTF.